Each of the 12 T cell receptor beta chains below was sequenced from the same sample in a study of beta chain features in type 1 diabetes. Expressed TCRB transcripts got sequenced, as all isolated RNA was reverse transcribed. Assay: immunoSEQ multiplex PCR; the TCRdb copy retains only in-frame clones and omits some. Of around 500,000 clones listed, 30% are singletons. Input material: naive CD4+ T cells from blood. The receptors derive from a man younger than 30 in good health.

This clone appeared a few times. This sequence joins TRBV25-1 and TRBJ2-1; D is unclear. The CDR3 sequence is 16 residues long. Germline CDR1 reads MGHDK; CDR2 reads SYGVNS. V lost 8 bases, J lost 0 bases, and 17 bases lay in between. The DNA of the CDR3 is TGTGCCAGCCCCTCAAAAGCGTCTCTCTCCTACAATGAGCAGTTCTTC. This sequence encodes CASPSKASLSYNEQFF.

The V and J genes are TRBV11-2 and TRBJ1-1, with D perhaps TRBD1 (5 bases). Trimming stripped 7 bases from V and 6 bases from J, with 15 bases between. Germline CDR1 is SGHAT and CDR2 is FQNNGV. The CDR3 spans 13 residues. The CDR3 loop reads CASNPFPGAEAFF. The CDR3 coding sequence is TGTGCCAGCAACCCCTTTCCGGGGGCTGAAGCTTTCTTT.

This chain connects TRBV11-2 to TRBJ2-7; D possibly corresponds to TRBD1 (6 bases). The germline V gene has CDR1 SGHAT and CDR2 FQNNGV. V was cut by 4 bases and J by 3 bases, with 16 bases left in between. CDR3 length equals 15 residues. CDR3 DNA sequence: TGTGCCAGCAGCTCCGCCCCGGGACACGTCTACGAGCAGTACTTC. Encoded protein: CASSSAPGHVYEQYF.

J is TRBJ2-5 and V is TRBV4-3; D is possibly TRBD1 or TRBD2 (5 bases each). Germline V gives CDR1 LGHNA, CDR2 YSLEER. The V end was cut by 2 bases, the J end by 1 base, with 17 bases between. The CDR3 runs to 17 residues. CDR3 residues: CASSQRFGTDRQETQYF. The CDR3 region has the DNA TGCGCCAGCAGCCAACGATTTGGGACGGACCGCCAAGAGACCCAGTACTTC.

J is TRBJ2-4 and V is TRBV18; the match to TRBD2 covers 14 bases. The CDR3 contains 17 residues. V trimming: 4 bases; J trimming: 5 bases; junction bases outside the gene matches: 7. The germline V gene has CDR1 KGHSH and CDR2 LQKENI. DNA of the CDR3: TGTGCCAGCTCACAAGGGACTAGCGGGAGATTCGAAAACATTCAGTACTTC. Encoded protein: CASSQGTSGRFENIQYF.

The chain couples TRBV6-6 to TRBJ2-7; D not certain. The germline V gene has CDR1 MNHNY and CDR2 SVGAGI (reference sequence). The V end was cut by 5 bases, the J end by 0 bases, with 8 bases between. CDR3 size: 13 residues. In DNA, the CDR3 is TGTGCCAGCAGTAGGACGGTCTCCTACGAGCAGTACTTC. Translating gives CASSRTVSYEQYF.

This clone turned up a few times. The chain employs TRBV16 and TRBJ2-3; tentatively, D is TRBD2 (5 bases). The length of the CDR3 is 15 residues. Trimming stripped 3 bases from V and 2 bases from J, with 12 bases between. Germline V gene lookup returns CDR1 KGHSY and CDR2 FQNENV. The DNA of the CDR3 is TGTGCCAGCAGCCATTCAGCGGCCTACACAGATACGCAGTATTTT. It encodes CASSHSAAYTDTQYF.

DNA for the CDR3: TGTGCCAGCAGCTTCCGCCCCATCGAGCAGTACTTC. Protein sequence: CASSFRPIEQYF. The chain joins TRBV7-8 to TRBJ2-7; D remains ambiguous. There are 12 residues in the CDR3. Germline V gene sequence: CDR1 SGHVS, CDR2 FQNEAQ. V was cut by 3 bases and J by 6 bases, with 9 bases left in between.

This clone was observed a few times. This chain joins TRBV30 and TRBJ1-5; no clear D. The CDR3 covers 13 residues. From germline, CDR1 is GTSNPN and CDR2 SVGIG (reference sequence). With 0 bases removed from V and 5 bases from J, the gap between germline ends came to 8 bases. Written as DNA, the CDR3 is TGTGCCTGGAGTGTACGATCAGATCAGCCCCAGCATTTT. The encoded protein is CAWSVRSDQPQHF.

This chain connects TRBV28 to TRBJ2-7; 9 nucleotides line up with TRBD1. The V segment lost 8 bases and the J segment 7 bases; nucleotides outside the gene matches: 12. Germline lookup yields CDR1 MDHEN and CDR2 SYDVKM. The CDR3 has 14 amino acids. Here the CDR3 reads CASLRQGVLGEQYF. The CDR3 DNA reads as TGTGCCAGCCTAAGACAGGGGGTACTTGGGGAGCAGTACTTC. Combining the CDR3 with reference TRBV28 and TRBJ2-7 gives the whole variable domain DVKVTQSSRYLVKRTGEKVFLECVQDMDHENMFWYRQDPGLGLRLIYFSYDVKMKEKGDIPEGYSVSREKKERFSLILESASTNQTSMYLCASLRQGVLGEQYFGPGTRLTVT.

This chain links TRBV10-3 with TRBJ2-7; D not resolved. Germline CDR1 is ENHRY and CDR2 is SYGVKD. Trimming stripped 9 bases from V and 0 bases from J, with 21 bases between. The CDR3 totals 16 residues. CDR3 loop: CAMSETIGRSSYEQYF. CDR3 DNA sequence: TGTGCCATGAGCGAGACGATAGGACGGAGCTCCTACGAGCAGTACTTC.

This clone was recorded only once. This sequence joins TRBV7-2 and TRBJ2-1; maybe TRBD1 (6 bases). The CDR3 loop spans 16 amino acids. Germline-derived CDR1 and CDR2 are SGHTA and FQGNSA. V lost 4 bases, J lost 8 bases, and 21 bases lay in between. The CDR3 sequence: CASSSETGHGLDEQFF. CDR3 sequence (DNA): TGTGCCAGCAGCTCAGAGACGGGACACGGGTTGGATGAGCAGTTCTTC.